This is a list of T cell receptor beta chains from one sample in a study of cytomegalovirus exposure and HLA in healthy donors. The table came from immunoSEQ multiplex PCR; TCRdb's copy has only in-frame clones and leaves some out. The table shows about 100,000 clones, with under 80% occurring only once. The specimen was PBMCs. These receptors all come from a woman aged 50 to 60 in good health and CMV-seropositive. Both conserved end residues are trimmed from each CDR3. Each record gives: V gene, J gene, CDR3 protein.

v_gene: TRBV2
j_gene: TRBJ2-1
CDR3aa: ASSLAPTGVGESGF

v_gene: TRBV29-1
j_gene: TRBJ1-1
CDR3aa: SVNRGSAEAF

v_gene: TRBV5-1
j_gene: TRBJ2-5
CDR3aa: ASSSAVGTGEETQY

v_gene: TRBV2
j_gene: TRBJ2-3
CDR3aa: ASSLRTSGSSPGDTQY

v_gene: TRBV19
j_gene: TRBJ1-3
CDR3aa: ASSRGSSSGNTIY

v_gene: TRBV4-1
j_gene: TRBJ1-5
CDR3aa: ASSPGTGGRPQH

v_gene: TRBV5-5
j_gene: TRBJ1-2
CDR3aa: ASSRPNRGGHYGYT

v_gene: TRBV7-3
j_gene: TRBJ2-1
CDR3aa: ASSFSTSGSNEQF

v_gene: TRBV27
j_gene: TRBJ1-2
CDR3aa: ASSPTGTARGYT

v_gene: TRBV19
j_gene: TRBJ1-3
CDR3aa: ASSLRTASGNTIY

v_gene: TRBV18
j_gene: TRBJ2-4
CDR3aa: ASSLEGVMNIQY

v_gene: TRBV9
j_gene: TRBJ2-3
CDR3aa: ASSVVQDTQY

v_gene: TRBV18
j_gene: TRBJ2-3
CDR3aa: ASSPLPGQATDTQY

v_gene: TRBV5-4
j_gene: TRBJ2-3
CDR3aa: ASSSRTSGDTQY

v_gene: TRBV19
j_gene: -
CDR3aa: ASSLQGDAYEQY

v_gene: TRBV9
j_gene: TRBJ2-3
CDR3aa: ASSRGNTDTQY

v_gene: TRBV7-9
j_gene: TRBJ1-5
CDR3aa: ASSLQGGDQPQH

v_gene: TRBV4-2
j_gene: TRBJ2-1
CDR3aa: ASSQDPAGGSSF

v_gene: TRBV11-1
j_gene: TRBJ2-1
CDR3aa: ASSSLARAYNEQF

v_gene: TRBV10-2
j_gene: TRBJ1-5
CDR3aa: ASSWDRDQPQH

v_gene: TRBV6-5
j_gene: TRBJ2-3
CDR3aa: ASSYSTSGAGDTQY

v_gene: TRBV7-9
j_gene: TRBJ1-1
CDR3aa: ASSAQGRGAF

v_gene: TRBV5-4
j_gene: TRBJ2-7
CDR3aa: ASSLPSSYEQY

v_gene: TRBV6-1
j_gene: TRBJ1-2
CDR3aa: ASSHDRTYGYT

v_gene: TRBV11-3
j_gene: TRBJ2-2
CDR3aa: ASSLGDRVAGELF

v_gene: TRBV5-1
j_gene: TRBJ1-1
CDR3aa: ASSADRGLNTEAF

v_gene: TRBV19
j_gene: TRBJ1-2
CDR3aa: ASSIKGQSGGYT

v_gene: TRBV25-1
j_gene: TRBJ1-4
CDR3aa: ASSEFPGFGEKLF

v_gene: TRBV6-1
j_gene: TRBJ2-7
CDR3aa: ASSAISDPSYEQY

v_gene: TRBV28
j_gene: TRBJ1-2
CDR3aa: ASRFPDSYGYT

v_gene: TRBV29-1
j_gene: TRBJ2-2
CDR3aa: SVVKTSGTYTGELF

v_gene: TRBV6-5
j_gene: TRBJ1-2
CDR3aa: ASSKEQYYGYT

v_gene: TRBV6-5
j_gene: TRBJ1-5
CDR3aa: ASSQQQGTLRTQH

v_gene: TRBV5-1
j_gene: TRBJ1-4
CDR3aa: ASSPRRAPNEKLF

v_gene: TRBV10-3
j_gene: TRBJ2-5
CDR3aa: ATWAGGLGETQY

v_gene: TRBV6-5
j_gene: TRBJ1-4
CDR3aa: ASSYSTGNSEKLF

v_gene: TRBV9
j_gene: TRBJ2-3
CDR3aa: ASSVFSSGAGTDTQY

v_gene: TRBV2
j_gene: TRBJ2-1
CDR3aa: ASSPLTSVGHEQF

v_gene: TRBV27
j_gene: TRBJ2-3
CDR3aa: ASSSGGRSTDTQY

v_gene: TRBV18
j_gene: TRBJ2-3
CDR3aa: ASSPPVVAADTQY

v_gene: TRBV2
j_gene: TRBJ2-5
CDR3aa: ASRYRTSGGPFQETQY

v_gene: TRBV7-8
j_gene: TRBJ2-5
CDR3aa: ASSSPGTRSLKTQY

v_gene: TRBV5-1
j_gene: TRBJ2-5
CDR3aa: ASSRNRAQETQY

v_gene: TRBV2
j_gene: TRBJ1-1
CDR3aa: ASSGQGSYTEAF

v_gene: TRBV7-9
j_gene: TRBJ1-6
CDR3aa: SSSPKGPPSSYNSPLH

v_gene: TRBV27
j_gene: TRBJ2-3
CDR3aa: ASSLRQGPDTQY

v_gene: TRBV5-6
j_gene: TRBJ2-5
CDR3aa: ASSLGLQETQY

v_gene: TRBV14
j_gene: TRBJ1-2
CDR3aa: ASSAKGIYGYT

v_gene: TRBV29-1
j_gene: TRBJ2-1
CDR3aa: SVEYMRNEQF

v_gene: TRBV9
j_gene: TRBJ2-5
CDR3aa: ASSSYGGLGETQY